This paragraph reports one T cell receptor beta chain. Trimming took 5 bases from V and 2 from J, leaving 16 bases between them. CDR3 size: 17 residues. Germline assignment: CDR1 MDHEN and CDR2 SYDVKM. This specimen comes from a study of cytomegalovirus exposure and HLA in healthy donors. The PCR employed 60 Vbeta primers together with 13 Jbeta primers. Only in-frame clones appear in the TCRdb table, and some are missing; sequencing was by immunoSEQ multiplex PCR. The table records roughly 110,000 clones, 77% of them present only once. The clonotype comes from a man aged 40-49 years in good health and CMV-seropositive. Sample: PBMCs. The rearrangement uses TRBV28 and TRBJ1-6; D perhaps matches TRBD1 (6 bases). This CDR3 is CASSNTMTGTYNSPLHF. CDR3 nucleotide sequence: TGTGCCAGCAGTAATACGATGACAGGCACCTATAATTCACCCCTCCACTTT. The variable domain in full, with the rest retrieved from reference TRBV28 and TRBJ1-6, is DVKVTQSSRYLVKRTGEKVFLECVQDMDHENMFWYRQDPGLGLRLIYFSYDVKMKEKGDIPEGYSVSREKKERFSLILESASTNQTSMYLCASSNTMTGTYNSPLHFGNGTRLTVT.